This TCR beta chain was identified during a study of blood T cell repertoires in COVID-19. Trimming took off 1 base at V and 9 bases at J, with 7 bases between the two ends. The CDR3 extends over 13 amino acids. Germline loops: CDR1 SGHDN, CDR2 FVKESK. This clone was recorded once. The protocol was immunoSEQ multiplex PCR, while the TCRdb copy is restricted to in-frame clones and leaves out a portion. Of around 250,000 clones in the sample, around four fifths were seen once. V gene TRBV14 combines with J gene TRBJ1-6; D is unresolved. The sample was peripheral blood. This clonotype was obtained from a man aged 35-49 years with active or convalescent COVID-19. The CDR3 DNA follows: TGTGCCAGCAGCCAAGTCCCCCTTTCACCCCTCCACTTT. Encoded protein: CASSQVPLSPLHF.